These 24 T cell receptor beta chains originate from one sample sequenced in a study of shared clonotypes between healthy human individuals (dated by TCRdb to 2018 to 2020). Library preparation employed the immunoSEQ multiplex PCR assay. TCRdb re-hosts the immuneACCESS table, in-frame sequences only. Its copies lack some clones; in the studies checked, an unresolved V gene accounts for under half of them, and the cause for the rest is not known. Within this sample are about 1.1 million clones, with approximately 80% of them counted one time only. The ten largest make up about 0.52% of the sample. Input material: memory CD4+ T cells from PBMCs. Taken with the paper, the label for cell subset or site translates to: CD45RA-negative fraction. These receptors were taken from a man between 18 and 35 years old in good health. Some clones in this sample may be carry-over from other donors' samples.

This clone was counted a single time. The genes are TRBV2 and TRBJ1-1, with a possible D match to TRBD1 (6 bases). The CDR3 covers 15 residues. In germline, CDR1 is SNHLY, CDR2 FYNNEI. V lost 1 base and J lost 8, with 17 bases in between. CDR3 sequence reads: CASSEGLRGGAEAFF. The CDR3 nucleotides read TGTGCCAGCAGTGAAGGGCTCCGGGGGGGCGCCGAAGCTTTCTTT.

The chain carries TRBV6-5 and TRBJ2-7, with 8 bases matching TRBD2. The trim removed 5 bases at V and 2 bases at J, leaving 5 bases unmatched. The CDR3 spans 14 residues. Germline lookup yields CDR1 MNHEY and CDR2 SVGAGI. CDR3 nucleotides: TGTGCCAGCAGTACTCTAGCGGGCCCCTACGAGCAGTACTTC. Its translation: CASSTLAGPYEQYF.

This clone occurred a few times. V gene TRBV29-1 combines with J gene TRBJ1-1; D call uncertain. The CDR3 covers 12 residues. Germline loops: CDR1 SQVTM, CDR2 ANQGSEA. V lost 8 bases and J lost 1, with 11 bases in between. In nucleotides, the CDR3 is TGCAGCATACGCCGGCCGAACACTGAAGCTTTCTTT. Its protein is CSIRRPNTEAFF.

The CDR3, as DNA: TGTGCCAGCAGCCCCCTTGGCTCTGCAACTAATGAAAAACTGTTTTTT. Amino acids: CASSPLGSATNEKLFF. The chain joins TRBV7-8 to TRBJ1-4; unclear D gene. Germline CDR1 is SGHVS and CDR2 is FQNEAQ. V lost 5 bases to trimming and J lost 0 bases, with 13 bases between them. The CDR3 is made up of 16 amino acids.

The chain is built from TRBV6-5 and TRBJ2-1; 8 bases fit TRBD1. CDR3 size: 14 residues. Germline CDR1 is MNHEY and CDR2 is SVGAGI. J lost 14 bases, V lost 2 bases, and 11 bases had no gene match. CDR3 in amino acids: CASSYPPGQDRKFF. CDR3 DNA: TGTGCCAGCAGTTACCCTCCGGGACAGGATAGGAAGTTCTTC.

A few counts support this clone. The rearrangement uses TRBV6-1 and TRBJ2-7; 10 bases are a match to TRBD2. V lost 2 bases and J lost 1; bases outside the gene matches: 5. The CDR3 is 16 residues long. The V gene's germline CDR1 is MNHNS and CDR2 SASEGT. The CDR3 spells CASSEQSSGSSYEQYF. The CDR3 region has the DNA TGTGCCAGCAGTGAACAGTCTAGCGGGAGTTCCTACGAGCAGTACTTC.

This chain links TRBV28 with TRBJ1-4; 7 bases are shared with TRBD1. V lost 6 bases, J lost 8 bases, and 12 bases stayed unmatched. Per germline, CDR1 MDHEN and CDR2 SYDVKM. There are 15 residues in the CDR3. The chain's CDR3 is CASSPGQARWEKLFF. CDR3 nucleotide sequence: TGTGCCAGCAGCCCCGGACAGGCTCGGTGGGAAAAACTGTTTTTT. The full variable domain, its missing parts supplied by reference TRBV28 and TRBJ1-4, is DVKVTQSSRYLVKRTGEKVFLECVQDMDHENMFWYRQDPGLGLRLIYFSYDVKMKEKGDIPEGYSVSREKKERFSLILESASTNQTSMYLCASSPGQARWEKLFFGSGTQLSVL.

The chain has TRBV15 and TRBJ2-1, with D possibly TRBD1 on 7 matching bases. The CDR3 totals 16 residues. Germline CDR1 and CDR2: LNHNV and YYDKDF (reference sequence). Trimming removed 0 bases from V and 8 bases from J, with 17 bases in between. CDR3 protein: CATSRDLEGAGDEQFF. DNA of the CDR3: TGTGCCACCAGCAGAGATTTGGAGGGGGCGGGCGATGAGCAGTTCTTC.

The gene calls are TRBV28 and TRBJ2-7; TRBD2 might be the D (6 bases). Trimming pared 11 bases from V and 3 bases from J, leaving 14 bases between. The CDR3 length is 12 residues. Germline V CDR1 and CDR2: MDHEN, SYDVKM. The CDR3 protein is CAGRGTLYEQYF. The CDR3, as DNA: TGTGCCGGCCGCGGGACTCTCTACGAGCAGTACTTC.

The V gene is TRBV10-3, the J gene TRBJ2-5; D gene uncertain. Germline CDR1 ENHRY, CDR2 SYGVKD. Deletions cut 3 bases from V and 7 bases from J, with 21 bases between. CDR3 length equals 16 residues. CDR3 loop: CAISDGRRFAEGTQYF. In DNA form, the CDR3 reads TGTGCCATCAGTGACGGACGCAGGTTTGCGGAAGGGACCCAGTACTTC.

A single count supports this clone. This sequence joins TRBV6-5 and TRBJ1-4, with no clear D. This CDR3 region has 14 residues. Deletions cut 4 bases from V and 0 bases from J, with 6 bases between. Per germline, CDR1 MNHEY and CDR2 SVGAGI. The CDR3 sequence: CASSFSPTNEKLFF. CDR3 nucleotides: TGTGCCAGCAGTTTCTCCCCAACTAATGAAAAACTGTTTTTT.

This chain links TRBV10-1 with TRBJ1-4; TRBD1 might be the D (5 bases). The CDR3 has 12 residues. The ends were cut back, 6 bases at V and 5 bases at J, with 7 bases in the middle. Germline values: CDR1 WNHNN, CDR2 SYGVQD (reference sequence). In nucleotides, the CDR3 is TGCGCCAGCAGCCGGGGGAATGAAAAACTGTTTTTT. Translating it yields CASSRGNEKLFF.

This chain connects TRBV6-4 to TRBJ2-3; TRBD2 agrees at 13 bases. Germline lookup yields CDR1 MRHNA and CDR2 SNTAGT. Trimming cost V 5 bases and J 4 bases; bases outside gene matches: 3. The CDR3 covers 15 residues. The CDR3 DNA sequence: TGTGCCAGCAGTCGGACTAGCGGGAGCGCAGATACGCAGTATTTT. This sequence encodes CASSRTSGSADTQYF.

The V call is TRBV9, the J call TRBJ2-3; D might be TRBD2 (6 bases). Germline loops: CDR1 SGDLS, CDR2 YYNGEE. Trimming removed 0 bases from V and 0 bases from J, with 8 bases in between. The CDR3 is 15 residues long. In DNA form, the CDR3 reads TGTGCCAGCAGCGTAGAGAGCGGGAGCACAGATACGCAGTATTTT. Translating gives CASSVESGSTDTQYF.

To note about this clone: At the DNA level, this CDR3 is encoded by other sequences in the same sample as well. In DNA form, the CDR3 reads TGCGCCAGCAGCTTGGGGGATAGGGGCACTGAAGCTTTCTTT. Encoded protein: CASSLGDRGTEAFF. The rearrangement uses TRBV5-1 and TRBJ1-1, with a weak D call TRBD1 (5 bases). Trimming stripped 0 bases from V and 4 bases from J, with 10 bases between. The CDR3 length is 14 residues. CDR1 and CDR2 from the germline V gene are SGHRS and YFSETQ.

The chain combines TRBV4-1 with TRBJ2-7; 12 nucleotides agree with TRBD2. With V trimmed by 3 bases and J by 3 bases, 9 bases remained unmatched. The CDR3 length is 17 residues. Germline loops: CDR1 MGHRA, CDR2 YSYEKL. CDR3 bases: TGCGCCAGCAGCCAGCATCTGGGACTAGCGGGCTTCTACGAGCAGTACTTC. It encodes CASSQHLGLAGFYEQYF.

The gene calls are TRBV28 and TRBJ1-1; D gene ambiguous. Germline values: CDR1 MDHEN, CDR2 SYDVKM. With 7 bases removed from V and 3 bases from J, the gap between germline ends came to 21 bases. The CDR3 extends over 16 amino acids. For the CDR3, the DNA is TGTGCCAGCACCGATCAAAAGGGCGGGGTGCACACTGAAGCTTTCTTT. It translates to CASTDQKGGVHTEAFF.

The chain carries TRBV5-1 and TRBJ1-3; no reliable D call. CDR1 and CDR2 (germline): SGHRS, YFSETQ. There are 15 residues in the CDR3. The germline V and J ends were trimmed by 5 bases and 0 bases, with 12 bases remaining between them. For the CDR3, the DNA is TGCGCCAGCAGTCCGGTGATAAGCTCTGGAAACACCATATATTTT. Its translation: CASSPVISSGNTIYF.

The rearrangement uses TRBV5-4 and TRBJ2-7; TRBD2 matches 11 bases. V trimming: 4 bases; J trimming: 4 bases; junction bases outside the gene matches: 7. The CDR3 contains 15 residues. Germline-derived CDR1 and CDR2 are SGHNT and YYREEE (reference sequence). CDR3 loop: CASSQELAGVYEQYF. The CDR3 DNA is TGTGCCAGCAGCCAAGAACTAGCGGGAGTGTACGAGCAGTACTTC.

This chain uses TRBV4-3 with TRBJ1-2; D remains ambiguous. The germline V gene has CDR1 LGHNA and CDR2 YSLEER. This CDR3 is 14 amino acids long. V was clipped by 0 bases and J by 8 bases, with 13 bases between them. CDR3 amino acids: CASSQDDARAGYTF. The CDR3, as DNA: TGCGCCAGCAGCCAAGATGACGCAAGAGCCGGCTACACCTTC.

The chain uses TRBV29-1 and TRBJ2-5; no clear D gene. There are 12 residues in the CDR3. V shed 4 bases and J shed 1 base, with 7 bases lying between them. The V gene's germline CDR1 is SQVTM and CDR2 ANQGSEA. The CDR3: CSVVSGQETQYF. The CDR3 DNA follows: TGCAGCGTTGTTTCAGGCCAAGAGACCCAGTACTTC.

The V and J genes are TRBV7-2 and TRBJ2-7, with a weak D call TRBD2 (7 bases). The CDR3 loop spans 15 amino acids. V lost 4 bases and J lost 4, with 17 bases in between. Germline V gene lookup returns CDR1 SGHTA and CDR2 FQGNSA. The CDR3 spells CASSWGPGGMYEQYF. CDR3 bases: TGTGCCAGCAGCTGGGGGCCGGGGGGCATGTACGAGCAGTACTTC.

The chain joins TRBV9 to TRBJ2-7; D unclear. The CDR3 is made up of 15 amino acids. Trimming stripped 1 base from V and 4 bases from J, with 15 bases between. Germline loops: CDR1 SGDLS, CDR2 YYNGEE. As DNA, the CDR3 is TGTGCCAGCAGCGTACGGAGTGACCTCGGGTACGAGCAGTACTTC. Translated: CASSVRSDLGYEQYF.

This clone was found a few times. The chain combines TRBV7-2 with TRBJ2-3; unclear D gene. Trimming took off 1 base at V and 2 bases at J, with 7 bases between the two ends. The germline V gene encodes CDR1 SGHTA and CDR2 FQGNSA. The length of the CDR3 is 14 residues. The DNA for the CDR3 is TGTGCCAGCAGCTTAGATAGAATCACAGATACGCAGTATTTT. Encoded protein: CASSLDRITDTQYF.